One T cell receptor beta chain is described in this entry. In the source study's methods: Estimation of nucleated cell counts was performed using reference gene primer amplification. The repertoire was sequenced with immunoSEQ multiplex PCR; TCRdb's copy has only in-frame clones and lacks some. V, J and clone size were drawn from that table, and D and trimming were deduced from the DNA. In the table there are hundreds of thousands of clones, around nine tenths of which are singletons. This entry is derived from a study of blood T cell repertoires in COVID-19. Study information: PBMCs, B-cell-depleted T cells, or T cells provided the cDNA or gDNA that made up the material.

The CDR3 has 16 amino acids. CDR1 and CDR2 (germline): LNHDA, SQIVND (reference sequence). The V end lost 3 bases, the J end lost 4 bases, and 18 bases lay between the germline ends. Seattle-derived patients entered the study during active infection and were followed longitudinally. The chain couples TRBV19 to TRBJ1-2, with D tentatively TRBD1 (6 bases). This receptor was taken from a woman between 65 and 79 years old with COVID-19, enrolled during active disease. The material sequenced was peripheral blood. DNA of the CDR3: TGTGCCAGTAGTATGGGTCTTGTGTGGGGGCCCTATGGCTACACCTTC. The encoded protein is CASSMGLVWGPYGYTF.